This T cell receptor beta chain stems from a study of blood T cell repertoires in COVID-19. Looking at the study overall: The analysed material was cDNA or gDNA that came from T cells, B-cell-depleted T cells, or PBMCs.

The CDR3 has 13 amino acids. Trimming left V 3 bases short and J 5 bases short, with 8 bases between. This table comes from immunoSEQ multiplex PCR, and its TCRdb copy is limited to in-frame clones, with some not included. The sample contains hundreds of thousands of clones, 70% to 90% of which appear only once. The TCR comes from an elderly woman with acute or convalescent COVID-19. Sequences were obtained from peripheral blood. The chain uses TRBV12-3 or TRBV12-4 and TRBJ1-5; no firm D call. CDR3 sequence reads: CASSFSLYQPQHF. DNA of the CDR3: TGTGCCAGCAGTTTTTCTCTCTATCAGCCCCAGCATTTT.